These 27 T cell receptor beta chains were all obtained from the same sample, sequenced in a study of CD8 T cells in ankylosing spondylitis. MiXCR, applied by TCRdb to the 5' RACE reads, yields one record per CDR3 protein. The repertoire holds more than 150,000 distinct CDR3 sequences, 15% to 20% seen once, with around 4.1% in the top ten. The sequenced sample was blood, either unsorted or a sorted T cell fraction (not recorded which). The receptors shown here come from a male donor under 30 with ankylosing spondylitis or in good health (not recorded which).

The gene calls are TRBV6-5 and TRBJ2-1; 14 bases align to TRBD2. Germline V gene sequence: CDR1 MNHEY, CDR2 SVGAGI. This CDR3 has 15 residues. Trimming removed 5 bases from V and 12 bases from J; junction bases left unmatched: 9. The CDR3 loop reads CASSTTGTSGRGQFF. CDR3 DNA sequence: TGTGCCAGCAGTACAACCGGGACTAGCGGGAGAGGGCAGTTCTTC.

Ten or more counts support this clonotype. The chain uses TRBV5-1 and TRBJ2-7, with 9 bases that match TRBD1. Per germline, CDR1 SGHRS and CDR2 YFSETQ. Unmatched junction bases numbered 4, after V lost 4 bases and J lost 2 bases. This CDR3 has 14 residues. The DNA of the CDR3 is TGCGCCAGCAGCCGGGACAGGGTTACCTACGAGCAGTACTTC. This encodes CASSRDRVTYEQYF. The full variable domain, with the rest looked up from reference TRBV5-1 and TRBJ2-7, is KAGVTQTPRYLIKTRGQQVTLSCSPISGHRSVSWYQQTPGQGLQFLFEYFSETQRNKGNFPGRFSGRQFSNSRSEMNVSTLELGDSALYLCASSRDRVTYEQYFGPGTRLTVT.

For the CDR3, the DNA is TGTGCCAGCAGCTTAGATCTCCCTCGGGGGACCCAGTACTTC. Its translation is CASSLDLPRGTQYF. This rearrangement joins TRBV11-2 to TRBJ2-5, with D perhaps matching TRBD2 (5 bases). The CDR3 contains 14 residues. The V end was cut by 0 bases, the J end by 7 bases, with 12 bases between. The germline V gene has CDR1 SGHAT and CDR2 FQNNGV.

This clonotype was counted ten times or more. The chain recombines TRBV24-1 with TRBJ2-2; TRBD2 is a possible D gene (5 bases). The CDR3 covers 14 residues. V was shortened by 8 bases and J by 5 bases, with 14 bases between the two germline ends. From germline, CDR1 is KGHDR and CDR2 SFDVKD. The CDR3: CATTTRLGTGELFF. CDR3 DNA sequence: TGTGCCACCACCACTAGGTTGGGGACCGGGGAGCTGTTTTTT.

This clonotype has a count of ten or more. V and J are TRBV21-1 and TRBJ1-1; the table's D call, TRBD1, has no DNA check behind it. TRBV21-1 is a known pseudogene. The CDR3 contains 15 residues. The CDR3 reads CASSTHGQGVIEAFF. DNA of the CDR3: TGTGCCAGCAGCACTCACGGACAGGGGGTGATTGAAGCTTTCTTT.

The CDR3 loop reads CASSLTLDNEQFF. The CDR3 bases are TGTGCCAGCAGCCTAACCCTAGACAATGAGCAGTTCTTC. The chain is built from TRBV12-3 or TRBV12-4 and TRBJ2-1; D ambiguous. Trimming shortened V by 6 bases and J by 5 bases, and 11 bases separated the two germline ends. CDR3 length: 13 residues.

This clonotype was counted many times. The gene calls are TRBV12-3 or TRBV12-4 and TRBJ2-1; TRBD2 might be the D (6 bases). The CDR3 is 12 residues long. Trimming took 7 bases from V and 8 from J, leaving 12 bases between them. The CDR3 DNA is TGTGCCAGCACCCGGGGGTCGGATGAGCAGTTCTTC. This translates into CASTRGSDEQFF.

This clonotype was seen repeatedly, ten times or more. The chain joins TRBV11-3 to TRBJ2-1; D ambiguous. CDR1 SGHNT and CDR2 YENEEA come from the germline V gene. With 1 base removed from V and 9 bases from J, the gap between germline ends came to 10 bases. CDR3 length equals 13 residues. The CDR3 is CASSLVLSREQFF. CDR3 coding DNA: TGTGCCAGCAGCTTAGTACTTAGTCGTGAGCAGTTCTTC. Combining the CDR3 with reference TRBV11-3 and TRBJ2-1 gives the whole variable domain EAGVVQSPRYKIIEKKQPVAFWCNPISGHNTLYWYLQNLGQGPELLIRYENEEAVDDSQLPKDRFSAERLKGVDSTLKIQPAELGDSAVYLCASSLVLSREQFFGPGTRLTVL.

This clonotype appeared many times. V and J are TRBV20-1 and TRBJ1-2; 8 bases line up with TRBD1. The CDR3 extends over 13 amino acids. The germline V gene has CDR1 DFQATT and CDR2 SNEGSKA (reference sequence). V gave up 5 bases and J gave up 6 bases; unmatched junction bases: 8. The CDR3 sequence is CSASGGSGDGYTF. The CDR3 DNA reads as TGCAGTGCTTCAGGGGGCTCGGGCGATGGCTACACCTTC.

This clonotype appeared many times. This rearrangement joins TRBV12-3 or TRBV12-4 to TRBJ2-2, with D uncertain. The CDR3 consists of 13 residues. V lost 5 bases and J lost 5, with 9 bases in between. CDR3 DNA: TGTGCCAGCAGTACCGTGGCTACCGGGGAGCTGTTTTTT. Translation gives CASSTVATGELFF.

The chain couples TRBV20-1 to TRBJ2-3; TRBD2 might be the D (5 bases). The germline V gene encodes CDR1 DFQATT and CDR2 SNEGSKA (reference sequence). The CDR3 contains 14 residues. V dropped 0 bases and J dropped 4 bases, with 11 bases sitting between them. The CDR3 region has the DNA TGCAGTGCTAGAGAGGGGAGTAGCGCAGATACGCAGTATTTT. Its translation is CSAREGSSADTQYF.

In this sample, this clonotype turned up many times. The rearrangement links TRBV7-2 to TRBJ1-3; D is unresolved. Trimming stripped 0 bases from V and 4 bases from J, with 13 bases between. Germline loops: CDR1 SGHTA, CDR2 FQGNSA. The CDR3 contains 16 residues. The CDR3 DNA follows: TGTGCCAGCAGCTTAGCGCCCGGCCCTGCGGGAAACACCATATATTTT. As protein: CASSLAPGPAGNTIYF.

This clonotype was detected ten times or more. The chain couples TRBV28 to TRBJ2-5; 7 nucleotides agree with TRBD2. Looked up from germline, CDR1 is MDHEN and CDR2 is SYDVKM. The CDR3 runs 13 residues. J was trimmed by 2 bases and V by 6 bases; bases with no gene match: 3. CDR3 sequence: CASRAGVQETQYF. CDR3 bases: TGTGCCAGCAGGGCGGGGGTACAAGAGACCCAGTACTTC.

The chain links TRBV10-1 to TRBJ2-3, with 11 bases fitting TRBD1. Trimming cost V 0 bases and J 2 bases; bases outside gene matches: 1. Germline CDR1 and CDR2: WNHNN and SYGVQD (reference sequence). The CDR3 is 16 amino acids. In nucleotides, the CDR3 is TGCGCCAGCAGTGAGTCGGACAGGGGGCTCACAGATACGCAGTATTTT. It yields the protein CASSESDRGLTDTQYF.

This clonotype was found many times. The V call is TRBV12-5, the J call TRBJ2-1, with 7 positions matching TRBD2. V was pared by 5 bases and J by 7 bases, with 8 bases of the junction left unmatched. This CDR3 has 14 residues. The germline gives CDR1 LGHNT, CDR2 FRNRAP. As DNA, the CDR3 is TGTGCTAGTGGTAGAGCGGGACGCTTGAATGAGCAGTTCTTC. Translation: CASGRAGRLNEQFF.

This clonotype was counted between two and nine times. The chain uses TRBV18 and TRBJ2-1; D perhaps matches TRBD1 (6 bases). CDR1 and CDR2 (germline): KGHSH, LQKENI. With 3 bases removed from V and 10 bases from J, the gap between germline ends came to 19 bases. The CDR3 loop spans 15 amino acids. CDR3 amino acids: CASSPQRNRATEQFF. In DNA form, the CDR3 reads TGTGCCAGCTCACCCCAAAGGAACAGGGCCACCGAGCAGTTCTTC.

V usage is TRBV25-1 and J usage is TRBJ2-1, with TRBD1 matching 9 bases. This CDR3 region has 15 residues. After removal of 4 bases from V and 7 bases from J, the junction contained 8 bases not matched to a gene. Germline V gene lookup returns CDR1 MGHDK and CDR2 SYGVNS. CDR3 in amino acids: CASSGTGQGRNEQFF. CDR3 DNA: TGTGCCAGCAGTGGGACGGGACAGGGTAGGAATGAGCAGTTCTTC.

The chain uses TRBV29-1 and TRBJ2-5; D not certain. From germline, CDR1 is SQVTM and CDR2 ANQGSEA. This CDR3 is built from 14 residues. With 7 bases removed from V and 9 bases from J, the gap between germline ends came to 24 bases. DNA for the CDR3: TGCAGCGGTCAAACCGGGCCAACGGGTTCGGCCCAGTACTTC. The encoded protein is CSGQTGPTGSAQYF. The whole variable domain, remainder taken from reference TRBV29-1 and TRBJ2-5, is SAVISQKPSRDICQRGTSLTIQCQVDSQVTMMFWYRQQPGQSLTLIATANQGSEATYESGFVIDKFPISRPNLTFSTLTVSNMSPEDSSIYLCSGQTGPTGSAQYFGPGTRLLVL.

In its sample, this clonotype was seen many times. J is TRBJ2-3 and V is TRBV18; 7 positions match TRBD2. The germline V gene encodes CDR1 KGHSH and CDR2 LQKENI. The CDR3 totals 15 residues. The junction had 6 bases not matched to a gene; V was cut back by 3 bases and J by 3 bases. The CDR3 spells CASSPGGPGTDTQYF. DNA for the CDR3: TGTGCCAGCTCACCGGGAGGGCCGGGAACAGATACGCAGTATTTT.

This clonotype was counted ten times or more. CDR3 in DNA: TGTGCCAGCAGTTACTCGAGAGGAGGTCCGGGCCCTAGCACAGATACGCAGTATTTT. Residues: CASSYSRGGPGPSTDTQYF. This chain connects TRBV6-5 to TRBJ2-3; a possible D gene is TRBD2 (5 bases). This CDR3 region has 19 residues. Germline loops: CDR1 MNHEY, CDR2 SVGAGI. V lost 0 bases to trimming and J lost 0 bases, with 19 bases between them.

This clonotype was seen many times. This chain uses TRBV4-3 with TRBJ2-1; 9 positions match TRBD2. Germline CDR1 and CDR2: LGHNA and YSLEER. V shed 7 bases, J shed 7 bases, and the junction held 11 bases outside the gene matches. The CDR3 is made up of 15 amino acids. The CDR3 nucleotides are TGCGCCAGCAAAGAAAGTTTTGCGGGAGGGAATGAGCAGTTCTTC. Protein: CASKESFAGGNEQFF.

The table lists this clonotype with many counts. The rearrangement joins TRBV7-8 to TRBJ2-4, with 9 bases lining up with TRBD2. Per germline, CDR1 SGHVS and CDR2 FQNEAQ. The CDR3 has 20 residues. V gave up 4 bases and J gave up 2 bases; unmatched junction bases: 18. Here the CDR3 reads CASSSQTFWGGRVTKNIQYF. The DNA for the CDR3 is TGTGCCAGCAGCTCGCAGACCTTCTGGGGCGGGAGGGTCACCAAAAACATTCAGTACTTC.

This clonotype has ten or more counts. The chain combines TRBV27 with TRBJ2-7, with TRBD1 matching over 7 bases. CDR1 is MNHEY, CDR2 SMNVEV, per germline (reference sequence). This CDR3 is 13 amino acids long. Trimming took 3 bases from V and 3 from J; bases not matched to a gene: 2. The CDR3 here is CASSFNRGYEQYF. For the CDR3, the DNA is TGTGCCAGCAGTTTCAACAGGGGCTACGAGCAGTACTTC.

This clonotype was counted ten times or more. The CDR3 DNA reads as TGTGCCAGCAGTTATGGGCAGTTCGGAAACACCATATATTTT. It translates to CASSYGQFGNTIYF. V usage is TRBV6-5 and J usage is TRBJ1-3; the D is unclear. With 3 bases removed from V and 4 bases from J, the gap between germline ends came to 10 bases. Germline V CDR1 and CDR2: MNHEY, SVGAGI. This CDR3 is 14 amino acids long.

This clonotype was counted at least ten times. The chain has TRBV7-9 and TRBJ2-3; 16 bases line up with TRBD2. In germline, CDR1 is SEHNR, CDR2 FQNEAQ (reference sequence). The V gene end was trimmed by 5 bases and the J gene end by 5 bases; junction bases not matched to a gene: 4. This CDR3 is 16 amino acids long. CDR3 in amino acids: CASSIGTSGRVDTQYF. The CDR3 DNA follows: TGTGCCAGCAGCATCGGGACTAGCGGGAGGGTAGATACGCAGTATTTT.

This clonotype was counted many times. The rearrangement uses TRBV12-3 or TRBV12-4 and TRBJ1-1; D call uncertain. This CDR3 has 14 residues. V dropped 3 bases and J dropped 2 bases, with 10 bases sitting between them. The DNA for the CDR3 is TGTGCCAGCAGTTTGCCCAGGCTTAACACTGAAGCTTTCTTT. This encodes CASSLPRLNTEAFF.

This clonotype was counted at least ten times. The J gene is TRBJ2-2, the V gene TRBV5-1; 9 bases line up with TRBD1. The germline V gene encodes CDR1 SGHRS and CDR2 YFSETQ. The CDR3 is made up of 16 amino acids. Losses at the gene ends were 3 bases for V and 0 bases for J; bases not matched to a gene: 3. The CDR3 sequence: CASSSRQGANTGELFF. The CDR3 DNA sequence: TGCGCCAGCAGCTCGCGACAGGGGGCGAACACCGGGGAGCTGTTTTTT. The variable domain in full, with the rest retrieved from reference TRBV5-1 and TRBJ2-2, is KAGVTQTPRYLIKTRGQQVTLSCSPISGHRSVSWYQQTPGQGLQFLFEYFSETQRNKGNFPGRFSGRQFSNSRSEMNVSTLELGDSALYLCASSSRQGANTGELFFGEGSRLTVL.